This TCR beta chain was sequenced during a study of blood T cell repertoires in COVID-19 (TCRdb year 2020). Broadly, across the study: Collaborator samples came from the United States, Italy and Spain and covered acute and convalescent phases of COVID-19. The material from the prospective study consisted of cDNA or gDNA derived from T cells, B-cell-depleted T cells, or PBMCs. Deeply sampled blood TCRbeta repertoires from subjects exposed to, actively infected with, or recovered from COVID-19 were included in the dataset. A freely available public database, intended as a resource for researchers studying the immune response to SARS-CoV-2, is where the repertoires were released. Samples were obtained from the ongoing ImmuneRACE study (first 160 participants) and from over a thousand subjects provided by 6 global collaborators. A de-identified subject ID, COVID-19 status, age in years and sex were almost always included in the sample metadata. Where available, HLA class I and class II types were obtained from metadata supplied by the sample provider rather than from assay-based typing. What the work shows at the level of the full study, not this receptor alone: The quantity of clinical and demographic metadata differed by source and by participant and was supplied without curation.

The collaborating institutions used their own protocols to collect whole blood in K2EDTA tubes. For TCRbeta analysis, collaborators shipped samples in one of three forms: frozen whole blood, isolated PBMCs, or DNA extracted from either of those sample types. Remarks on this clone: The clone's antigen remains unknown. No quality values exist for individual bases; no much larger clone is one base distant.

TCRbeta CDR3 regions were amplified from genomic DNA using the immunoSEQ Assay, a bias-controlled multiplex PCR. As for the authors' bioinformatics: Nucleated cell counts per sample were estimated from amplification of reference gene primers within the assay. To quantify the absolute abundance of each unique TCRbeta CDR3 rearrangement, sequence reads were collapsed and filtered. Productive Simpson clonality was computed per sample as the square root of Simpson's diversity index over productive rearrangements. In TCRdb, the immuneACCESS table is reduced to in-frame sequences with V and J assigned. These tables do not hold every clone; where another copy was compared, an unresolved V gene accounts for under half, and the others remain unexplained. That table furnishes V, J and clone size, whereas the DNA furnished D and trimming. This sample holds under 200,000 clones; roughly 85% were observed only once. Roughly a fifth of the sample rests with the top ten.

The junction carries 12 bases between V and J, which are trimmed by 5 bases and 2 bases respectively. Counted from cysteine to phenylalanine, this CDR3 has 15 amino acids. Only the CDR3 part of the read is kept: 45 bases, read in frame from the first base. From a lookup of the germline V gene, CDR1 and CDR2 are KGHDR and SFDVKD. Material for sequencing was peripheral blood. This TCR was sampled from a man between 60 and 75 years old with active or convalescent COVID-19. Recombination joined TRBV24-1 with TRBJ1-5, with TRBD1 as a weak D call on 5 bases. The CDR3 in this case is CATSAQGIGNQPQHF. The nucleotides are TGTGCCACCAGTGCGCAGGGAATTGGCAATCAGCCCCAGCATTTT.